This T cell receptor (beta chain) was documented in a study of cytomegalovirus exposure and HLA in healthy donors. Findings and limits, study-wide: When analyzed later, a missense DCLRE1C variant was found to be linked to TCR beta V- and J-gene trimming. Being productive about 87% or about 30% of the time was typical of most TCR beta V segments in an earlier analysis. Sequencing depth roughly uniform across donors was assumed in presence/absence analyses. Analyzed later, most CMV-associated TCR beta chains appeared HLA-restricted.

PCR amplification relied on 60 Vbeta primers (plus 13 Jbeta primers). TCRdb's table, derived via immunoSEQ multiplex PCR, lists solely in-frame clones and lacks some. This sample yields around 180,000 clones, of which over 65% are seen a single time; about 2.4% belongs to the top ten. This CDR3 has 12 residues. Germline CDR1 reads SQVTM; CDR2 reads ANQGSEA. Details on this clone: What it binds is unknown.

V usage is TRBV29-1 and J usage is TRBJ2-7; the D gene is possibly TRBD2 (6 bases). The sequenced sample was PBMCs. This clonotype was sampled from a man aged 60 to 69 in good health and CMV-seronegative. CDR3 sequence: CRAGRGSYEQYF. The CDR3 bases are TGCAGAGCCGGACGGGGGTCCTACGAGCAGTACTTC.